Listed below are T cell receptor beta chains from one sample, sequenced in a study of CD8 T cells in ankylosing spondylitis. TCRdb re-called the 5' RACE reads through MiXCR, storing one row per CDR3 protein. The repertoire holds a few hundred thousand distinct CDR3 sequences, with 20% to 25% as singletons. The sequencing sample was made of blood, either unsorted or a sorted T cell fraction (not recorded which). The receptor set was obtained from a male donor with ankylosing spondylitis or in good health (not recorded which). Both conserved end residues are trimmed from each CDR3. The size field is filled for only some rows; it gives once, few, many or a size class.

CDR3: ASIGEGSTNTEAF
length: 13
V: TRBV12-3/TRBV12-4
size: few

CDR3: ASTNSWVASGGQSSYNEQF
length: 19
V: TRBV19
size: NA

CDR3: SVQGAALSYT
length: 10
V: TRBV29-1
size: few

CDR3: ASTGRVGGELF
length: 11
V: TRBV12-3/TRBV12-4
size: few

CDR3: SVETGVGYT
length: 9
V: TRBV29-1
size: NA

CDR3: ASSGDNSYEQY
length: 11
V: TRBV7-9
size: few

CDR3: ASTASGGNSYNEQF
length: 14
V: TRBV28
size: few

CDR3: ASSVGLSEKLF
length: 11
V: TRBV12-3/TRBV12-4
size: NA

CDR3: ASSNTPDYEQY
length: 11
V: TRBV27
size: NA

CDR3: AISESTGGAYGYT
length: 13
V: TRBV10-3
size: few

CDR3: SADKEAGSTEAF
length: 12
V: TRBV20-1
size: NA

CDR3: ASSGTEETQY
length: 10
V: TRBV7-9
size: NA

CDR3: ASSSGGLAGQLGTDTQY
length: 17
V: TRBV11-2
size: few

CDR3: ASSPRTGNYEQY
length: 12
V: TRBV7-6
size: NA

CDR3: ASSPSGGYYEQY
length: 12
V: TRBV3-1
size: NA

CDR3: AISLGLYSSYEQY
length: 13
V: TRBV5-5
size: NA

CDR3: ASSYWETQY
length: 9
V: TRBV6-5
size: many

CDR3: ASSQVGQVNEKLF
length: 13
V: TRBV4-1
size: few

CDR3: ASSKNTDTQY
length: 10
V: TRBV6-7
size: few

CDR3: ASSLPEGNTIY
length: 11
V: TRBV12-3/TRBV12-4
size: once

CDR3: ASSRPGGAEDTQY
length: 13
V: TRBV18
size: NA

CDR3: ASSPTDYNYEQY
length: 12
V: TRBV27
size: few

CDR3: SALDRTPYEQY
length: 11
V: TRBV20-1
size: NA